The 10 T cell receptor beta chains below were found in one sample sequenced in a study of shared clonotypes between healthy human individuals. Generated by immunoSEQ multiplex PCR, the TCRdb table keeps only in-frame clones and is missing some. The sample consists of 490,000 or so clones, about 82% of them appearing once. Sequencing was done on a sample of PBMCs. The source of these receptors is a woman aged 40 to 50 in good health. Some clones in this sample may be carry-over from other donors' samples.

This chain joins TRBV27 and TRBJ1-5; no definite D call. This CDR3 comprises 11 residues. Germline CDR1 MNHEY, CDR2 SMNVEV (reference sequence). In nucleotides, the CDR3 is TGTCTAGACGGAAACAATCAGCCCCAGCATTTT. The encoded protein is CLDGNNQPQHF.

J is TRBJ2-7 and V is TRBV5-4; TRBD1 might be the D (5 bases). This CDR3 has 16 residues. The germline gives CDR1 SGHNT, CDR2 YYREEE (reference sequence). V lost 4 bases and J 6 bases, leaving 23 bases between the germline ends. The CDR3 DNA is TGTGCCAGCAGCCTGCTTGGTCACTCCAGGGTAGGCGAGCAGTACTTC. Translation gives CASSLLGHSRVGEQYF. The variable domain in full, completed from reference TRBV5-4 and TRBJ2-7, reads ETGVTQSPTHLIKTRGQQVTLRCSSQSGHNTVSWYQQALGQGPQFIFQYYREEENGRGNFPPRFSGLQFPNYSSELNVNALELDDSALYLCASSLLGHSRVGEQYFGPGTRLTVT.

V is TRBV6-5 and J is TRBJ2-1; TRBD2 matches 7 bases. Germline CDR1 MNHEY, CDR2 SVGAGI. V shed 5 bases and J 3 bases; nucleotides not matched to a gene: 1. The CDR3 has 13 residues. The CDR3 loop is CASSLADYNEQFF. DNA for the CDR3: TGTGCCAGCAGTCTAGCGGACTACAATGAGCAGTTCTTC.

V and J are TRBV6-1 and TRBJ2-1; no definite D call. Trimming removed 6 bases at V and 0 bases at J, with 12 bases between. The germline gives CDR1 MNHNS, CDR2 SASEGT. The CDR3 is 15 amino acids. The CDR3 DNA reads TGTGCCAGCAGGAGATTCCTCTCCTCCTACAATGAGCAGTTCTTC. It yields the protein CASRRFLSSYNEQFF.

This clone was picked up a small number of times. The chain employs TRBV10-3 and TRBJ1-5, with a weak D call TRBD1 (5 bases). The CDR3 has 13 amino acids. Germline V CDR1 and CDR2: ENHRY, SYGVKD. Trimming stripped 0 bases from V and 11 bases from J, with 11 bases between. Here the CDR3 reads CAISESGEGTQHF. CDR3 DNA sequence: TGTGCCATCAGTGAGTCAGGGGAAGGGACCCAGCATTTT.

The V gene is TRBV2, the J gene TRBJ2-5; 12 bases are a match to TRBD1. Germline values: CDR1 SNHLY, CDR2 FYNNEI. This CDR3 has 15 amino acids. V lost 3 bases to trimming and J lost 9 bases; unmatched junction nucleotides: 8. This CDR3 is CASSDGTGGWGAQYF. CDR3 in DNA: TGTGCCAGCAGTGACGGGACAGGGGGCTGGGGGGCCCAGTACTTC.

The chain uses TRBV29-1 and TRBJ2-7, with 8 positions matching TRBD1. J lost 5 bases, V lost 6 bases, and 6 bases had no gene match. This CDR3 contains 12 residues. The germline CDR1 and CDR2 sequences are SQVTM and ANQGSEA. This CDR3 is CSVRTGPHEQYF. DNA of the CDR3: TGCAGCGTGAGGACAGGGCCCCACGAGCAGTACTTC.

The rearrangement links TRBV6-7 to TRBJ2-7; 7 bases agree with TRBD1. TRBV6-7 carries the ORF label, with uncertain function. V shed 2 bases, J shed 0 bases, and the junction held 1 base outside the gene matches. The CDR3 spans 14 residues. The CDR3 spells CASSYRDSSYEQYF. The CDR3 nucleotides read TGTGCCAGCAGTTACCGGGACAGCTCCTACGAGCAGTACTTC.

The rearrangement links TRBV27 to TRBJ2-3, with TRBD2 matching over 12 bases. CDR1 MNHEY and CDR2 SMNVEV come from the germline V gene (reference sequence). The junction had 5 bases not matched to a gene; V was cut back by 2 bases and J by 5 bases. The CDR3 is 16 amino acids. The CDR3 loop is CASSLGVGLAGDTQYF. The DNA of the CDR3 is TGTGCCAGCAGTTTAGGAGTGGGACTAGCGGGAGATACGCAGTATTTT.

This clone was detected only once. The rearrangement links TRBV27 to TRBJ1-4; D is possibly TRBD1 (6 bases). V was pared by 8 bases and J by 8 bases, with 15 bases between. This CDR3 is built from 13 residues. Germline lookup yields CDR1 MNHEY and CDR2 SMNVEV (reference sequence). This CDR3 reads CASHQRGGEKLFF. The CDR3, as DNA: TGTGCCAGCCACCAAAGGGGGGGAGAAAAACTGTTTTTT.